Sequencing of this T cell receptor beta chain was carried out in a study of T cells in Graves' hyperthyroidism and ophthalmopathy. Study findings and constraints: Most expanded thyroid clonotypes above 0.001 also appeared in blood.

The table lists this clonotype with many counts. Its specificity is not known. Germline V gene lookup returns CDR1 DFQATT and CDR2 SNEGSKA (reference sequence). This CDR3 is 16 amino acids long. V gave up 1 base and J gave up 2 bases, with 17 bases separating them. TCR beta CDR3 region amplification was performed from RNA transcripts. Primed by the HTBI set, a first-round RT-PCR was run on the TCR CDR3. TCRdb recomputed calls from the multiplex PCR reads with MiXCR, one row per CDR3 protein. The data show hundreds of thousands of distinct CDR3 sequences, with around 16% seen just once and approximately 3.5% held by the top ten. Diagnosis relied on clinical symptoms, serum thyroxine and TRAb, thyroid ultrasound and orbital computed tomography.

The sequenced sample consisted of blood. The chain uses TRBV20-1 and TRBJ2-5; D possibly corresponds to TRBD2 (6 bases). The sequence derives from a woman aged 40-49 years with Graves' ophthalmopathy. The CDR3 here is CSARGVGGEMQETQYF. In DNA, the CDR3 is TGCAGTGCTAGAGGAGTGGGGGGAGAGATGCAAGAGACCCAGTACTTC.